The 20 T cell receptor beta chains below were found in one sample sequenced in a study of CD4 T cells in relation to SARS-CoV-2 and coronaviruses. The unexposed donors gave CD4+ T cells in about 2010-2018, prior to COVID-19. Clones were sequenced by immunoSEQ multiplex PCR, and TCRdb holds only the in-frame ones, with some missing. The sample comprises tens of thousands of clones, 94% of which are singletons, and 0.14% rests with the top ten. The sequencing sample was made of naive CD4+ T cells from PBMCs. Subset meaning: naive CD4+ T cells isolated by negative enrichment. Receptor source: a human donor in good health.

The V gene is TRBV7-2, the J gene TRBJ2-7, with 11 bases lining up with TRBD2. After removal of 5 bases from V and 4 bases from J, the junction contained 7 bases not matched to a gene. Germline V CDR1 and CDR2: SGHTA, FQGNSA. The CDR3 length is 15 residues. DNA for the CDR3: TGTGCCAGCAGCCTCACTAGCGGGAGTTTGTACGAGCAGTACTTC. The encoded protein is CASSLTSGSLYEQYF.

This chain connects TRBV10-1 to TRBJ1-3; TRBD1 aligns across 10 bases. The CDR3 has 15 residues. Germline V gives CDR1 WNHNN, CDR2 SYGVQD (reference sequence). Germline trimming cut 6 bases from V and 3 bases from J; bases unmatched to any gene: 5. CDR3 DNA sequence: TGCGCCAGCAGGGGACAGGGGAGGGTTGGAAACACCATATATTTT. Residues: CASRGQGRVGNTIYF.

The chain combines TRBV27 with TRBJ2-7; 11 nucleotides line up with TRBD2. The CDR3 runs to 13 residues. Germline V gene lookup returns CDR1 MNHEY and CDR2 SMNVEV (reference sequence). V lost 7 bases and J lost 3; bases outside the gene matches: 2. The CDR3 nucleotides read TGTGCCAGCAAACTAGCGGGAGTCTACGAGCAGTACTTC. Translating it yields CASKLAGVYEQYF.

CDR3 in DNA: TGTGCCAGTAGTATAGTGGGGGGGAGCAATCAGCCCCAGCATTTT. Protein: CASSIVGGSNQPQHF. This chain uses TRBV19 with TRBJ1-5; the D gene is possibly TRBD1 (5 bases). CDR1 and CDR2 from the germline V gene are LNHDA and SQIVND (reference sequence). Trimming shortened V by 1 base and J by 1 base, and 8 bases separated the two germline ends. The CDR3 loop spans 15 amino acids.

The chain joins TRBV12-3 or TRBV12-4 to TRBJ1-5; 7 positions match TRBD1. The CDR3 extends over 12 amino acids. J was trimmed by 10 bases and V by 7 bases; bases with no gene match: 7. The CDR3 nucleotides read TGTGCCAGCACCACAGGGGTTGGACCCCAGCATTTT. Protein product: CASTTGVGPQHF.

The chain joins TRBV15 to TRBJ2-7; 10 positions agree with TRBD2. J was trimmed by 6 bases and V by 1 base; bases with no gene match: 6. The germline V gene encodes CDR1 LNHNV and CDR2 YYDKDF (reference sequence). This CDR3 contains 15 residues. The CDR3 sequence: CATSRGPSGSGEQYF. DNA for the CDR3: TGTGCCACCAGCAGAGGCCCTAGCGGGAGTGGCGAGCAGTACTTC.

The chain links TRBV27 to TRBJ2-3; 10 positions match TRBD2. The length of the CDR3 is 18 residues. Trimming at V came to 5 bases and at J to 5 bases, leaving 16 bases not matched to a gene. Germline CDR1 reads MNHEY; CDR2 reads SMNVEV (reference sequence). The CDR3 DNA reads TGTGCCAGCAGTCCGAGGACTAGCGGAACTCATAAGGGAGATACGCAGTATTTT. Its translation is CASSPRTSGTHKGDTQYF.

The V gene is TRBV7-2, the J gene TRBJ2-7, with D maybe TRBD2 (5 bases). Germline V gives CDR1 SGHTA, CDR2 FQGNSA. The CDR3 is 15 residues long. The V and J ends lost 3 bases and 3 bases respectively, with 15 bases between them. CDR3 coding DNA: TGTGCCAGCAGCTTTTCTCTTAACGAGGGCTACGAGCAGTACTTC. Translated: CASSFSLNEGYEQYF.

V is TRBV3-1 (or the pseudogene TRBV3-2) and J is TRBJ2-3; unclear D gene. Germline V gene sequence: CDR1 LGHDT, CDR2 YNNKEL (reference sequence). Trimming took 4 bases from V and 3 from J, leaving 5 bases between them. The CDR3 covers 12 residues. In DNA, the CDR3 is TGTGCCAGCAGCCTTGCTACAGATACGCAGTATTTT. It encodes CASSLATDTQYF.

The gene calls are TRBV28 and TRBJ2-7; D may be TRBD1 (6 bases). The V end lost 3 bases, the J end lost 0 bases, and 18 bases lay between the germline ends. Looked up from germline, CDR1 is MDHEN and CDR2 is SYDVKM. The CDR3 spans 17 residues. The CDR3 loop reads CASSFSPTGIPSYEQYF. CDR3 nucleotides: TGTGCCAGCAGTTTTTCCCCAACAGGGATTCCCTCCTACGAGCAGTACTTC.

The chain carries TRBV5-1 and TRBJ2-7, with 10 bases matching TRBD2. J lost 4 bases, V lost 2 bases, and 12 bases had no gene match. The CDR3 covers 17 residues. Germline CDR1 reads SGHRS; CDR2 reads YFSETQ. The DNA of the CDR3 is TGCGCCAGCAGCTTTTTTCCTAGCGGGAGTTCGGAATACGAGCAGTACTTC. Translating it yields CASSFFPSGSSEYEQYF.

J is TRBJ2-7 and V is TRBV12-3 or TRBV12-4; the D gene is possibly TRBD1 (6 bases). The CDR3 loop spans 12 amino acids. V was shortened by 3 bases and J by 7 bases, with 10 bases between the two germline ends. The CDR3 region has the DNA TGTGCCAGCAGTTTCAGGGGTTATGAGCAGTACTTC. It encodes CASSFRGYEQYF.

The V call is TRBV30, the J call TRBJ1-2; 12 bases are a match to TRBD1. CDR1 and CDR2 (germline): GTSNPN, SVGIG (reference sequence). Trimming took 1 base from V and 10 from J; bases not matched to a gene: 7. The CDR3 length is 14 residues. CDR3 protein: CAWSAPGTGGVYTF. The CDR3 bases are TGTGCCTGGAGTGCCCCCGGGACAGGGGGCGTCTACACCTTC. The entire variable domain, with the rest obtained from reference TRBV30 and TRBJ1-2, is as follows: SQTIHQWPATLVQPVGSPLSLECTVEGTSNPNLYWYRQAAGRGLQLLFYSVGIGQISSEVPQNLSASRPQDRQFILSSKKLLLSDSGFYLCAWSAPGTGGVYTFGSGTRLTVV.

V is TRBV18 and J is TRBJ1-5, with 8 bases fitting TRBD1. CDR1 is KGHSH and CDR2 is LQKENI in the germline V gene. J lost 4 bases, V lost 4 bases, and 12 bases had no gene match. The CDR3 extends over 17 amino acids. The CDR3 loop reads CASSRSPGQGENQPQHF. CDR3 bases: TGTGCCAGCTCACGAAGCCCAGGACAGGGTGAAAATCAGCCCCAGCATTTT.

The rearrangement joins TRBV2 to TRBJ2-2; 10 bases are shared with TRBD2. There are 16 residues in the CDR3. After removal of 6 bases from V and 7 bases from J, the junction contained 11 bases not matched to a gene. Germline-derived CDR1 and CDR2 are SNHLY and FYNNEI. The chain's CDR3 is CASRAQLAGALGELFF. CDR3 bases: TGTGCCAGCAGGGCCCAGCTAGCGGGAGCTCTCGGGGAGCTGTTTTTT.

The V and J genes are TRBV28 and TRBJ1-2; D is undetermined. Germline V gene sequence: CDR1 MDHEN, CDR2 SYDVKM. The CDR3 totals 11 residues. The V and J ends lost 10 bases and 2 bases respectively, with 8 bases between them. In nucleotides, the CDR3 is TGTGCCACCGAGGGAAACTATGGCTACACCTTC. Translating it yields CATEGNYGYTF.

J is TRBJ2-1 and V is TRBV7-2; no definite D call. The CDR3 contains 14 residues. V was cut by 2 bases and J by 1 base, with 6 bases left in between. CDR1 is SGHTA and CDR2 is FQGNSA in the germline V gene. This chain's CDR3 is CASSLTGSYNEQFF. The CDR3 DNA reads TGTGCCAGCAGCTTAACGGGTTCCTACAATGAGCAGTTCTTC. Using reference TRBV7-2 and TRBJ2-1 for the parts outside the CDR3, the full variable domain is GAGVSQSPSNKVTEKGKDVELRCDPISGHTALYWYRQSLGQGLEFLIYFQGNSAPDKSGLPSDRFSAERTGGSVSTLTIQRTQQEDSAVYLCASSLTGSYNEQFFGPGTRLTVL.

The genes are TRBV15 and TRBJ2-1; 7 nucleotides agree with TRBD2. The CDR3 sequence is 14 residues long. V lost 8 bases to trimming and J lost 2 bases; unmatched junction nucleotides: 6. Germline lookup yields CDR1 LNHNV and CDR2 YYDKDF (reference sequence). CDR3 sequence reads: CATGGREPYNEQFF. The CDR3 DNA reads TGTGCCACCGGAGGGCGGGAGCCCTACAATGAGCAGTTCTTC.

The V call is TRBV6-5, the J call TRBJ2-7; TRBD1 aligns across 9 bases. This CDR3 has 15 amino acids. Germline V gene data show CDR1 as MNHEY and CDR2 as SVGAGI. The trim removed 5 bases at V and 5 bases at J, leaving 10 bases unmatched. For the CDR3, the DNA is TGTGCCAGCAGTAACCAAGGGACAGGGAGGAACGAGCAGTACTTC. This encodes CASSNQGTGRNEQYF.

The J gene is TRBJ2-6, the V gene TRBV5-1, with a tentative D call TRBD2 (5 bases). CDR1 is SGHRS and CDR2 is YFSETQ in the germline V gene. This CDR3 has 18 amino acids. V was trimmed by 4 bases and J by 0 bases, leaving 17 bases between them. CDR3 in DNA: TGCGCCAGCAGCATAGGGAGTGGGTTAAGCTCTGGGGCCAACGTCCTGACTTTC. Amino acids: CASSIGSGLSSGANVLTF.